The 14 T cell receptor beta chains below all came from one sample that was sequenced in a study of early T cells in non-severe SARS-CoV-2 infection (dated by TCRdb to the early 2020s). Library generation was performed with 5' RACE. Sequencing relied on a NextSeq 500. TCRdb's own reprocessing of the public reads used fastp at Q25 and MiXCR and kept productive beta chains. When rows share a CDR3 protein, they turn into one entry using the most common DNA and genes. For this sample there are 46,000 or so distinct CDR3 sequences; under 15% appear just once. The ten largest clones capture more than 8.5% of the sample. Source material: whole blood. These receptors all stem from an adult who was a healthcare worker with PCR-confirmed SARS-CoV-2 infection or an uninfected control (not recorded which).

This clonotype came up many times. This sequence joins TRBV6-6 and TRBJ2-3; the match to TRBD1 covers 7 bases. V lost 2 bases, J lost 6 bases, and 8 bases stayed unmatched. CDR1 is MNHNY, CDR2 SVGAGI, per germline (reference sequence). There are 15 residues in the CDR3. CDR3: CASSYQGVSSDTQYF. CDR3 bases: TGTGCCAGCAGTTACCAGGGGGTTTCTTCGGATACGCAGTATTTT.

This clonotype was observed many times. The chain's CDR3 is CASSLAGAYEQYF. The CDR3 coding sequence is TGTGCCAGCTCATTAGCGGGGGCCTACGAGCAGTACTTC. V and J are TRBV18 and TRBJ2-7; 9 positions agree with TRBD2. The CDR3 contains 13 residues. Germline V gene data show CDR1 as KGHSH and CDR2 as LQKENI. The ends lost 5 bases at V and 2 bases at J; junction bases unmatched: 1.

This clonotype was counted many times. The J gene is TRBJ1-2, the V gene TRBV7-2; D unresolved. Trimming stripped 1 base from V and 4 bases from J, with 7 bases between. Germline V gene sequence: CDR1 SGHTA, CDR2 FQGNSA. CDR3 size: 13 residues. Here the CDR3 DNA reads TGTGCCAGCAGCTTAGGGCAGGTCTATGGCTACACCTTC. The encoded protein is CASSLGQVYGYTF. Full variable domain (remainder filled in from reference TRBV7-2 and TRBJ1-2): GAGVSQSPSNKVTEKGKDVELRCDPISGHTALYWYRQSLGQGLEFLIYFQGNSAPDKSGLPSDRFSAERTGGSVSTLTIQRTQQEDSAVYLCASSLGQVYGYTFGSGTRLTVV.

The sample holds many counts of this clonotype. The CDR3 sequence is CASRYIPGHNEKLFF. The CDR3 DNA is TGTGCCAGCAGGTACATACCGGGTCACAATGAAAAACTGTTTTTT. The chain couples TRBV6-6 to TRBJ1-4, with unresolved D. V was shortened by 6 bases and J by 5 bases, with 16 bases between the two germline ends. The germline CDR1 and CDR2 sequences are MNHNY and SVGAGI (reference sequence). This CDR3 is 15 amino acids long.

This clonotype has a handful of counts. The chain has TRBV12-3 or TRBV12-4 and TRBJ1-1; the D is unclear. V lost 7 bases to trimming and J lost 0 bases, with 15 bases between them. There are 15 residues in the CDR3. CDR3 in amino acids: CASTTPGQMNTEAFF. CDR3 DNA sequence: TGTGCCAGCACCACCCCCGGGCAGATGAACACTGAAGCTTTCTTT.

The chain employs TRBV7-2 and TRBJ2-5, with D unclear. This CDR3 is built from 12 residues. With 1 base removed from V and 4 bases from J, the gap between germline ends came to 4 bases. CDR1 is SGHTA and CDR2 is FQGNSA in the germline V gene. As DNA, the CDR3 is TGTGCCAGCAGCTTAGTAAGAGAGACCCAGTACTTC. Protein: CASSLVRETQYF. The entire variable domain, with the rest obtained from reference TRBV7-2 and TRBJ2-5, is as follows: GAGVSQSPSNKVTEKGKDVELRCDPISGHTALYWYRQSLGQGLEFLIYFQGNSAPDKSGLPSDRFSAERTGGSVSTLTIQRTQQEDSAVYLCASSLVRETQYFGPGTRLLVL.

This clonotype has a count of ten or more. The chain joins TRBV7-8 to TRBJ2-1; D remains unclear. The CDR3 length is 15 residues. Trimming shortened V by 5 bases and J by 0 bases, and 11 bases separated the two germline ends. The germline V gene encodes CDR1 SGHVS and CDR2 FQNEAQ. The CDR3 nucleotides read TGTGCCAGCAGCCATAGACAAAACTCCTACAATGAGCAGTTCTTC. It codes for CASSHRQNSYNEQFF.

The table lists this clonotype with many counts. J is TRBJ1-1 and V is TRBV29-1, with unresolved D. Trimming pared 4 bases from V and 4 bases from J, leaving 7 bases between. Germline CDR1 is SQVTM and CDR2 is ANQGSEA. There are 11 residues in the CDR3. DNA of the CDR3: TGCAGCGTTGCCAGCCTCACTGAAGCTTTCTTT. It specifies CSVASLTEAFF.

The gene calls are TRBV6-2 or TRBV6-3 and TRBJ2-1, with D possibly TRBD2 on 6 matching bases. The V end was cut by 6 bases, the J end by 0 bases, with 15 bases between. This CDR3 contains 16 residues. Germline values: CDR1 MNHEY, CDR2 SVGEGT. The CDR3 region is CASRDGGLPSYNEQFF. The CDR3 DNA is TGTGCCAGCAGGGACGGGGGACTGCCCTCCTACAATGAGCAGTTCTTC.

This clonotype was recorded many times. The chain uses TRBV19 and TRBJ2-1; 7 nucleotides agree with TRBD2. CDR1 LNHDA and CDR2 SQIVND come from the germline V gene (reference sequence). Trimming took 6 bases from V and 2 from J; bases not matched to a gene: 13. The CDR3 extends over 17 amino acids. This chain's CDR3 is CASRHPGVAGPYNEQFF. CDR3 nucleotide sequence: TGTGCCAGTAGGCACCCCGGGGTAGCGGGTCCCTACAATGAGCAGTTCTTC.

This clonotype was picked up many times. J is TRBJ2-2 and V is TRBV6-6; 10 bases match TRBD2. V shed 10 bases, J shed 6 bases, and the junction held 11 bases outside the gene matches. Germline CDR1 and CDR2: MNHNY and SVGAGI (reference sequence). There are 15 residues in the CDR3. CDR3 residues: CATRPQLAGSGELFF. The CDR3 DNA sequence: TGTGCCACCCGCCCGCAACTAGCGGGGTCCGGGGAGCTGTTTTTT.

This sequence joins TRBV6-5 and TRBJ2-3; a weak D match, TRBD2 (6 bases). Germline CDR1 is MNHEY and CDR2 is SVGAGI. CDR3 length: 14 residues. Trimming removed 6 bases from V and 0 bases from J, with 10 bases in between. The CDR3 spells CASRQLASTDTQYF. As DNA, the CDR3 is TGTGCCAGCAGGCAACTAGCTAGCACAGATACGCAGTATTTT.

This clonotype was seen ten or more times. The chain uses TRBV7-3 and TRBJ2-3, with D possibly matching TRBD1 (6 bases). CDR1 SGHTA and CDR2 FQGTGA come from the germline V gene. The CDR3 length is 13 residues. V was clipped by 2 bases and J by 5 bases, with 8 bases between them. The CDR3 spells CASSLAGVDTQYF. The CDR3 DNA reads TGTGCCAGCAGCTTAGCAGGGGTAGATACGCAGTATTTT.

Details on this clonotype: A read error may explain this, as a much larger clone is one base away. The CDR3: CASSPGQYTEAFF. In DNA form, the CDR3 reads TGCGCCAGCAGCCCCGGACAGTACACTGAAGCTTTCTTT. The genes are TRBV5-1 and TRBJ1-1; TRBD1 might be the D (6 bases). The CDR3 has 13 amino acids. V was trimmed by 4 bases and J by 3 bases, leaving 10 bases between them. Germline CDR1 SGHRS, CDR2 YFSETQ.